This T cell receptor (beta chain) was retrieved from a study of regulatory T cells in long-lasting Graves disease (dated by TCRdb to 2020 to 2022). At the level of the whole study: Newly diagnosed Graves' disease patients had taken antithyroid drugs for less than 3 months. The study took place in China and was registered as a clinical trial. A total of some 35 samples underwent TCR sequencing: 13 from persistent and 20 from newly diagnosed Graves' disease patients. Patients with persistent Graves' disease were compared with patients with newly diagnosed Graves' disease using TCR sequencing and RNA sequencing of peripheral blood. Broad study findings and their caveats: Persistent disease showed preferential use of TRBV28, TRBJ1-2 and TRBJ2-5, whereas newly diagnosed disease favored TRBV20-1 and TRBJ2-1. Patients with persistent disease shared more public clonotypes (approximately 2,500) than newly diagnosed patients did (more than 900). Sequencing and analysis were limited to the TCR beta chain. The small sample size was acknowledged by the authors as a limitation that may reduce accuracy. Persistent Graves' disease patients showed lower TCR Shannon entropy and fewer highly expanded clones than newly diagnosed patients, suggesting clonal expansion. Because the primary lesion, thyroid tissue, could not be accessed, the study looked at peripheral blood alone.

CDR1 and CDR2 (SGHAT, FQDESV) derive from the germline V gene (reference sequence). The junction shows trimming of 5 bases on V and 2 bases on J, and the gene matches do not reach 3 bases of it. Taken from cysteine to phenylalanine, the CDR3 has 15 residues. Only the CDR3 part of the read is kept: 45 bases, read in frame from the first base. Ten or more counts support this clonotype. There is no known antigen for this receptor. No qualities accompany the bases; no much larger clone lies one base away. Preparation of the library involved multiplex PCR. Reads for this sample came from an Illumina HiSeq 4000. TCR beta libraries were built with iRepertoire HTBI primers and Arm-PCR amplification of CDR3 regions. Before sequencing, the PCR products went through gel purification. In the source study's methods: Gene usage analysis of CDR3 amino acid clonotypes relied on the 55 to 80 TRBV and 12 to 15 TRBJ segments identified across samples. COPE and FqMerger were used to merge filtered high-quality paired reads into contigs. BLAST was used to align contigs to IMGT TRBV, TRBD and TRBJ reference genes, and CDR3 was defined according to IMGT. Any clonotype with a frequency above 0.1% was classified as a highly expanded clone. Shannon entropy was used to measure repertoire diversity, and the Gini coefficient was used to measure V-J evenness. Clonotypes shared by more than one individual were considered public. TCRdb trimmed public reads at Q25 via fastp, called clones via MiXCR and kept in-frame beta chains. Duplicate CDR3 protein sequences are folded into a single record with the most common DNA and genes. These V and J calls are TCRdb output, not the study's own analysis. Counted in this sample were more than 400,000 distinct CDR3 sequences; roughly 16% of them appeared once. 9% to 15% of the sample rests with the top ten.

Interpreted using the paper, the time point label stands for: newly diagnosed GD, antithyroid drugs for less than 3 months. RNA was extracted from PBMCs in TRIzol for both TCR sequencing and RNA sequencing. Graves' disease was diagnosed according to American Thyroid Association guidelines. The patients came from an endocrinology department in Xi'an, China. From each patient, approximately 9 milliliters of peripheral blood was collected into an EDTA anticoagulant tube. PBMCs were isolated by Ficoll Paque Plus density gradient separation without further T cell sorting. An Agilent 2100 Bioanalyzer and agarose gel were used to check RNA quality, while a NanoDrop 2000 measured RNA concentration. The same specimen was also included in a second study, on T cells in Graves' hyperthyroidism and ophthalmopathy. The second source states: Stable Graves' hyperthyroidism was defined as the absence of progression to ophthalmopathy over 18 months of follow-up. Hyperthyroidism patients were aged 18 to 65 years and newly diagnosed, with disease duration of less than 2 months. Exclusion was applied to patients with uncontrolled infections, other autoimmune diseases, pregnancy or lactation. Diagnoses relied on clinical symptoms, serum thyroxine and TRAb, thyroid ultrasound and orbital computed tomography. The first round of RT-PCR for the TCR CDR3 was performed with the HTBI primer set and the Qiagen OneStep RT-PCR kit. Blood samples also contained most of the expanded thyroid clonotypes (frequency above 0.001), which suggests that blood repertoires may reflect thyroid immune responses. Ophthalmopathy was separated from stable hyperthyroidism by a 13 V-J signature model, with approximately 85% sensitivity and just over 81% specificity obtained in cross-validation and 80%/75% obtained in testing. In validation, progression to ophthalmopathy was predicted by the model with nearly 71% sensitivity and 72% to 80% specificity, a median of approximately 6.5 months before onset. TCR V-J signatures able to tell the groups apart were searched for in a discovery cohort of approximately 95 patients, of whom 43 had Graves' ophthalmopathy and roughly 58 had stable Graves' hyperthyroidism. Whether ophthalmopathy could be predicted prospectively was tested in an independent validation cohort made up of under 20 hyperthyroidism patients plus 17 patients who later progressed to ophthalmopathy. The 75 to 100 discovery patients were randomly split 7:3 into training and test sets. In addition, the study compared T-cell repertoires in thyroid tissue and in blood from roughly 6 Graves' hyperthyroidism patients. After blood sampling, hyperthyroidism patients were treated with methimazole at a starting dose of 30 mg daily, and ophthalmopathy patients were treated with high-dose intravenous methylprednisolone. Libraries were constructed in a second round of multiplex PCR, after which size selection and purification were carried out. Sequencing of the libraries was done on an Illumina HiSeq2000 using paired-end 100 bp reads. Raw data were processed with SOAPnuke, discarding reads with adapters, uncalled bases, mean Phred below 15, or no exact constant-primer or identifier match. COPE v1.2.5 was used to merge high-quality paired reads, and clonotypes were defined as unique nucleotide sequences. MiTCR v1.1 was used to align the clonotypes against IMGT TRBV, TRBD and TRBJ reference segments. The analysis included only V-J combinations with a frequency above 0.0001, which together covered more than 98% of the repertoires. The TCS score was defined as the ratio of F50 (clonal expansion) to E x V (chaos), calculated using BLOSUM62-based TCRdist between CDR3 peptides within each V-J. Welch's t-statistics and random forest reduced 514 V-J features to 13, which were used in a naive Bayes classifier (R e1071). No statistical method was used to set the sample size in advance, and investigators knew the group allocation. The paper reports TCR Vbeta CDR3 sequencing of roughly 140 peripheral blood samples: 40 or so ophthalmopathy, under 80 hyperthyroidism and some 17 progressor patients.

This clonotype was obtained from a man in his forties with Graves disease. Donor details come from another sample of the same person, matched by shared clones. The sequence joins TRBV11-1 to TRBJ2-3; 11 central nucleotides agree with TRBD2. Sequences were derived from peripheral blood mononuclear cells (PBMCs), sampled at new diagnosis, from a patient treated with antithyroid drugs. The nucleotide sequence is TGTGCCAGCAGCCAGACTAGCGGGGCCACAGATACGCAGTATTTT. This sequence encodes CASSQTSGATDTQYF.